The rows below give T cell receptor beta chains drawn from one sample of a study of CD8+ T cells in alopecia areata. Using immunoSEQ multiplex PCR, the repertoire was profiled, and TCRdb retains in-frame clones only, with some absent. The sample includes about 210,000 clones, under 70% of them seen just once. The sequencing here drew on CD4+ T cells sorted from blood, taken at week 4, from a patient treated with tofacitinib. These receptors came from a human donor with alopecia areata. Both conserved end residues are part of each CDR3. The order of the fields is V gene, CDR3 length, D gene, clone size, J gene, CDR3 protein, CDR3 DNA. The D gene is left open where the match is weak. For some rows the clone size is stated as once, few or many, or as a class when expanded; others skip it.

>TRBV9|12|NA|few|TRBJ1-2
CASRSGEYGYTF
TGTGCCAGCAGATCGGGGGAGTATGGCTACACCTTC
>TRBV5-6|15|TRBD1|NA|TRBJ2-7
CASSLADRGLSEQYF
TGTGCCAGCAGCTTGGCGGACAGGGGGTTAAGCGAGCAGTACTTC
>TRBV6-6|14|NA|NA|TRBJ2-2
CASSNGGDTGELFF
TGTGCCAGCAGTAACGGGGGAGACACCGGGGAGCTGTTTTTT
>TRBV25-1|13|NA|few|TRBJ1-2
CASSVLGTYGYTF
TGTGCCAGCAGTGTGCTGGGGACCTATGGCTACACCTTC
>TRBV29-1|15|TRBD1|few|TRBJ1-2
CSVTPWTGGNYGYTF
TGCAGCGTTACCCCATGGACAGGGGGCAACTATGGCTACACCTTC
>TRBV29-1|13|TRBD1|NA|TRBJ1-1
CSVRQGSATEAFF
TGCAGCGTTCGACAGGGTAGTGCCACTGAAGCTTTCTTT
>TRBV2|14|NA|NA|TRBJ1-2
CASSEAVGNNGYTF
TGTGCCAGCAGTGAAGCGGTGGGCAATAATGGCTACACCTTC
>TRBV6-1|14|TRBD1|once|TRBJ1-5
CASSASGGGQPQHF
TGTGCCAGCAGTGCGTCAGGGGGCGGGCAGCCCCAGCATTTT
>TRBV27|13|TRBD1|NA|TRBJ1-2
CASSSWTGGGYTF
TGTGCCAGCAGCAGCTGGACAGGGGGTGGCTACACCTTC
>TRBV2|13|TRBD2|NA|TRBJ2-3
CATGGARTDTQYF
TGTGCCACCGGGGGGGCTAGGACAGATACGCAGTATTTT
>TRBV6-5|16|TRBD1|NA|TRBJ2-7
CASSYSEGAPTYEQYF
TGTGCCAGCAGTTACTCCGAGGGGGCCCCAACCTACGAGCAGTACTTC
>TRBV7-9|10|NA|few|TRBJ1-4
CASSEEKLFF
TGTGCCAGCAGCGAAGAAAAACTGTTTTTT
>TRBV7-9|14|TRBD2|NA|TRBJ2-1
CASSLLTSGVEQFF
TGTGCCAGCAGCTTACTGACTAGCGGGGTAGAGCAGTTCTTC
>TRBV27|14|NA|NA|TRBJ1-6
CASSPQGANSPLHF
TGTGCCAGCAGCCCTCAGGGAGCCAATTCACCCCTCCACTTT
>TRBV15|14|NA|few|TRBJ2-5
CATSRGLGSETQYF
TGTGCCACCAGCAGAGGGTTGGGGTCAGAGACCCAGTACTTC
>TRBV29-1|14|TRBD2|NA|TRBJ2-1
CSVDSLAGMNEQFF
TGCAGCGTTGATTCCCTAGCGGGGATGAATGAGCAGTTCTTC
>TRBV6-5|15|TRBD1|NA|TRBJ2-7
CASRYRTGVAYEQYF
TGTGCCAGCAGGTACCGGACAGGGGTGGCCTACGAGCAGTACTTC